Each of the 15 T cell receptor beta chains below was sequenced from the same sample in a study of shared clonotypes between healthy human individuals. Sequencing used immunoSEQ multiplex PCR; TCRdb keeps in-frame clones, though not all of them. The sample gives roughly 1,500,000 clones, about 98.5% of which show up once; under 0.45% is in the top ten. Sequencing input: naive CD4+ T cells sorted from blood. Subset here: CD45RA+ positively selected. The receptor set was obtained from a man aged 25-45 years in good health.

V gene TRBV18 combines with J gene TRBJ1-1, with a tentative D call TRBD1 (5 bases). Between the trimmed V and J ends, which lost 3 bases and 4 bases, there was a span of 15 bases. Germline CDR1 reads KGHSH; CDR2 reads LQKENI. This CDR3 is built from 15 residues. CDR3 nucleotides: TGTGCCAGCTCACCGATTTGGGGGGAGAGCACTGAAGCTTTCTTT. Encoded protein: CASSPIWGESTEAFF.

In its sample, this clone was seen once. The chain uses TRBV7-2 and TRBJ2-3; D call uncertain. The V end lost 5 bases, the J end lost 3 bases, and 12 bases lay between the germline ends. From germline, CDR1 is SGHTA and CDR2 FQGNSA. The CDR3 has 14 amino acids. CDR3 DNA: TGTGCCAGCAGCCCCCGTGTATGGACAGATACGCAGTATTTT. This codes for CASSPRVWTDTQYF.

This chain uses TRBV4-3 with TRBJ1-4; 10 bases align to TRBD1. The CDR3 loop spans 16 amino acids. In germline, CDR1 is LGHNA, CDR2 YSLEER. Germline trimming cut 0 bases from V and 7 bases from J; bases unmatched to any gene: 5. The CDR3 is CASSQDWGQGPEKLFF. CDR3 sequence (DNA): TGCGCCAGCAGCCAAGATTGGGGACAGGGGCCTGAAAAACTGTTTTTT.

DNA of the CDR3: TGTGCCAGCAGTCAGCAAGAGACCCAGTACTTC. This gives the protein CASSQQETQYF. The V and J genes are TRBV5-5 and TRBJ2-5, with D unresolved. Trimming took off 5 bases at V and 2 bases at J, with 4 bases between the two ends. Germline V gene lookup returns CDR1 SGHKS and CDR2 YYEKEE (reference sequence). The CDR3 is 11 residues long.

The V gene is TRBV28, the J gene TRBJ1-2; D might be TRBD1 (6 bases). The CDR3 totals 15 residues. V shed 6 bases and J shed 3 bases, with 17 bases lying between them. Per the germline V gene, CDR1 is MDHEN and CDR2 is SYDVKM. The CDR3 reads CASRSTGSSDYGYTF. In DNA, the CDR3 is TGTGCCAGCAGGTCCACAGGGAGTTCAGACTATGGCTACACCTTC.

This clone was recorded once. This chain links TRBV18 with TRBJ2-7; no clear D gene. The CDR3 sequence is 15 residues long. Trimming took 2 bases from V and 0 from J, leaving 11 bases between them. The germline V gene has CDR1 KGHSH and CDR2 LQKENI. The CDR3 here is CASSPNVGLSYEQYF. DNA of the CDR3: TGTGCCAGCTCACCAAATGTCGGGCTCTCCTACGAGCAGTACTTC.

The chain has TRBV28 and TRBJ1-4; TRBD1 is a possible D gene (5 bases). The V end was cut by 8 bases, the J end by 7 bases, with 20 bases between. The CDR3 is made up of 15 amino acids. CDR1 is MDHEN and CDR2 is SYDVKM in the germline V gene. The CDR3 protein is CASYTPRGGGEKLFF. CDR3 nucleotides: TGTGCCAGCTACACACCTCGTGGGGGGGGTGAAAAACTGTTTTTT.

The gene calls are TRBV27 and TRBJ2-1, with 12 bases that match TRBD1. Germline CDR1 MNHEY, CDR2 SMNVEV (reference sequence). V dropped 2 bases and J dropped 12; count of bases not matched to a gene: 17. This CDR3 comprises 18 residues. As DNA, the CDR3 is TGTGCCAGCAGTTTACTAGTGGGACAGGGGGCGCGGAAGTCTAGGCAGTTCTTC. As protein: CASSLLVGQGARKSRQFF.

V is TRBV7-2 and J is TRBJ2-3; 14 bases agree with TRBD2. The CDR3 runs 14 residues. Trimming took 7 bases from V and 7 from J; bases not matched to a gene: 4. CDR1 and CDR2 (germline): SGHTA, FQGNSA. CDR3 bases: TGTGCCAGCATCGGGACTAGCGGGAGTTATACGCAGTATTTT. It translates to CASIGTSGSYTQYF. Combining the CDR3 with reference TRBV7-2 and TRBJ2-3 gives the whole variable domain GAGVSQSPSNKVTEKGKDVELRCDPISGHTALYWYRQSLGQGLEFLIYFQGNSAPDKSGLPSDRFSAERTGGSVSTLTIQRTQQEDSAVYLCASIGTSGSYTQYFGPGTRLTVL.

On this clone itself: Distinct nucleotide sequences in the sample also encode this CDR3. V usage is TRBV7-9 and J usage is TRBJ2-2; 12 bases map to TRBD2. With V trimmed by 3 bases and J by 5 bases, 7 bases remained unmatched. This CDR3 is 17 amino acids long. Germline values: CDR1 SEHNR, CDR2 FQNEAQ (reference sequence). CDR3 amino acids: CASSLRLAGVGTGELFF. The CDR3 DNA is TGTGCCAGCAGCTTGAGACTAGCGGGAGTTGGGACCGGGGAGCTGTTTTTT.

The chain is built from TRBV28 and TRBJ1-5; 9 nucleotides line up with TRBD1. Germline values: CDR1 MDHEN, CDR2 SYDVKM. The CDR3 sequence is 16 residues long. V gave up 5 bases and J gave up 2 bases; unmatched junction bases: 7. CDR3 sequence: CASSPGTGTRNQPQHF. CDR3 nucleotides: TGTGCCAGCAGTCCAGGGACAGGGACACGCAATCAGCCCCAGCATTTT.

The chain uses TRBV7-9 and TRBJ2-3; the match to TRBD1 covers 10 bases. With V trimmed by 4 bases and J by 5 bases, 9 bases remained unmatched. Per the germline V gene, CDR1 is SEHNR and CDR2 is FQNEAQ (reference sequence). CDR3 length equals 16 residues. The DNA for the CDR3 is TGTGCCAGCAGCTCGGGACAGGGGATCCCAGAAGATACGCAGTATTTT. This encodes CASSSGQGIPEDTQYF. Filled out from reference TRBV7-9 and TRBJ2-3, the complete variable domain reads DTGVSQNPRHKITKRGQNVTFRCDPISEHNRLYWYRQTLGQGPEFLTYFQNEAQLEKSRLLSDRFSAERPKGSFSTLEIQRTEQGDSAMYLCASSSGQGIPEDTQYFGPGTRLTVL.

On this clone itself: The junction does not match germline at one end; this may be a read error. This CDR3 is CASSKALRSYNEQFF. The CDR3 DNA sequence: TGTGCCAGCAGTAAAGCTTTGCGGTCCTACAATGAGCAGTTCTTC. This chain connects TRBV6-1 to TRBJ2-1; no clear D gene. The CDR3 is 15 residues long. Germline-derived CDR1 and CDR2 are MNHNS and SASEGT.

This chain connects TRBV5-1 to TRBJ2-5; 11 positions match TRBD2. The germline gives CDR1 SGHRS, CDR2 YFSETQ. CDR3 length equals 16 residues. Trimming took 1 base from V and 5 from J; bases not matched to a gene: 7. The CDR3 DNA reads TGCGCCAGCAGCTTGAGCCTAGCGGGAGGATGGGAGACCCAGTACTTC. This encodes CASSLSLAGGWETQYF.

The CDR3 loop is CASSSLFGRDPYEQYF. Here the CDR3 DNA reads TGCGCCAGCAGCTCCCTTTTCGGCCGAGACCCCTACGAGCAGTACTTC. This sequence joins TRBV5-1 and TRBJ2-7; D uncertain. V was cut by 3 bases and J by 2 bases, with 18 bases left in between. CDR1 and CDR2 from the germline V gene are SGHRS and YFSETQ. The CDR3 covers 16 residues. Looking up the rest from reference TRBV5-1 and TRBJ2-7 gives the full variable domain: KAGVTQTPRYLIKTRGQQVTLSCSPISGHRSVSWYQQTPGQGLQFLFEYFSETQRNKGNFPGRFSGRQFSNSRSEMNVSTLELGDSALYLCASSSLFGRDPYEQYFGPGTRLTVT.